The 5 T cell receptor beta chains below all came from one sample that was sequenced in a study of cytomegalovirus exposure and HLA in healthy donors. This PCR relied on a set of 60 Vbeta primers and 13 Jbeta primers. Assay: immunoSEQ multiplex PCR; the TCRdb copy retains only in-frame clones and omits some. Of 100,000 or so clones in the sample, over 80% were seen once. The specimen sequenced was PBMCs. These receptors were taken from a man aged 35 to 55 in good health and CMV-seronegative.

CDR3 DNA sequence: TGTGCCAGCAGCTTGTGGACAGGGATTGTTGAGGAGACCCAGTACTTC. Translating it yields CASSLWTGIVEETQYF. The rearrangement uses TRBV5-6 and TRBJ2-5; 8 positions match TRBD1. V shed 1 base and J 5 bases; nucleotides not matched to a gene: 10. CDR3 length: 16 amino acids. Germline V CDR1 and CDR2: SGHDT, YYEEEE.

This chain links TRBV5-1 with TRBJ2-7; 9 nucleotides align to TRBD1. V lost 6 bases to trimming and J lost 4 bases; unmatched junction nucleotides: 8. The CDR3 consists of 14 residues. Germline V gives CDR1 SGHRS, CDR2 YFSETQ. The CDR3 nucleotides read TGCGCCAGCAACATCGGAGGACAGGGGTACGAGCAGTACTTC. Translated, it gives CASNIGGQGYEQYF.

As DNA, the CDR3 is TGCGCCAGCAGCTTGGCCAGTCTAGCGGGGGGCAATGAGCAGTTCTTC. Translating it yields CASSLASLAGGNEQFF. The chain links TRBV5-1 to TRBJ2-1, with 11 bases matching TRBD2. J gave up 6 bases and V 0 bases, and 5 bases lay outside the gene matches. The CDR3 consists of 16 residues. Looked up from germline, CDR1 is SGHRS and CDR2 is YFSETQ.

This chain links TRBV19 with TRBJ2-1; 9 bases agree with TRBD1. Losses at the gene ends were 5 bases for V and 8 bases for J; bases not matched to a gene: 10. The germline V gene encodes CDR1 LNHDA and CDR2 SQIVND (reference sequence). The CDR3 totals 15 residues. The CDR3: CASSAGQGFTDEQFF. CDR3 bases: TGTGCCAGTAGTGCGGGACAGGGCTTTACGGATGAGCAGTTCTTC.

CDR3 bases: TGTGCCAGCAGCTTGGGACAGGGTATTGGCTACACCTTC. Translating gives CASSLGQGIGYTF. This chain links TRBV7-9 with TRBJ1-2, with 9 bases identical to TRBD1. The CDR3 runs 13 residues. Trimming at V came to 3 bases and at J to 7 bases, leaving 3 bases not matched to a gene. Germline CDR1 and CDR2: SEHNR and FQNEAQ (reference sequence).